A single sample gave rise to the 27 T cell receptor beta chains below, sequenced in a study of T-cell reconstitution after alpha-beta-depleted transplantation in children. For TCRbeta, the library was prepared with unique molecular identifiers. Each CDR3 protein is one row after TCRdb ran MiXCR on the PCR reads. This table has about 410,000 distinct CDR3 sequences, just over 20% appearing once. The sample consisted of PBMCs from the stem cell graft donor, taken from the stem cell graft. These receptors all come from a human donor who donated a stem cell graft to a child with acute myeloid leukemia.

This clonotype was picked up many times. The chain couples TRBV5-1 to TRBJ2-3, with D tentatively TRBD1 (6 bases). Germline CDR1 and CDR2: SGHRS and YFSETQ. The CDR3 spans 15 residues. V dropped 0 bases and J dropped 1 base, with 9 bases sitting between them. CDR3 region: CASSLEGDGTDTQYF. The CDR3 DNA is TGCGCCAGCAGCTTGGAGGGGGATGGCACAGATACGCAGTATTTT.

This clonotype was seen many times. The chain couples TRBV6-1 to TRBJ1-3; 7 bases align to TRBD1. The V segment lost 1 base and the J segment 3 bases; nucleotides outside the gene matches: 6. The CDR3 consists of 16 residues. Germline V gene lookup returns CDR1 MNHNS and CDR2 SASEGT. The CDR3 coding sequence is TGTGCCAGCAGTGAAGGCAGGGGGATTTATGGAAACACCATATATTTT. The encoded protein is CASSEGRGIYGNTIYF.

The J gene is TRBJ1-5, the V gene TRBV25-1; a weak D match, TRBD1 (6 bases). V was trimmed by 4 bases and J by 4 bases, leaving 11 bases between them. In germline, CDR1 is MGHDK, CDR2 SYGVNS. The CDR3 length is 14 residues. The CDR3 loop reads CASSAGRGNQPQHF. The CDR3 region has the DNA TGTGCCAGCAGTGCAGGTAGGGGGAATCAGCCCCAGCATTTT.

This clonotype was picked up many times. This chain joins TRBV29-1 and TRBJ2-1; either TRBD1 or TRBD2 may fit D (5 bases each). CDR3 length: 11 amino acids. Germline CDR1 is SQVTM and CDR2 is ANQGSEA. Deletions cut 5 bases from V and 14 bases from J, with 16 bases between. DNA for the CDR3: TGCAGCGTTTTCCGGGACGAGTGGGAGTTCTTC. Its protein product is CSVFRDEWEFF.

This clonotype occurred a few times. The chain employs TRBV6-2 or TRBV6-3 and TRBJ2-1, with TRBD2 identical over 11 bases. The CDR3 is made up of 21 amino acids. Germline V gene lookup returns CDR1 MNHEY and CDR2 SVGEGT. The trim removed 1 base at V and 8 bases at J, leaving 22 bases unmatched. The DNA for the CDR3 is TGTGCCAGCAGTTACTTTGGGCCCGGTCTCGGACTAGCGGGTGCCTTGGATGAGCAGTTCTTC. Translating it yields CASSYFGPGLGLAGALDEQFF.

About this clonotype itself: A much larger clone differs from this one at a single base, so this may be a read error. The chain uses TRBV20-1 and TRBJ1-1; D gene ambiguous. The germline V gene encodes CDR1 DFQATT and CDR2 SNEGSKA (reference sequence). The length of the CDR3 is 14 residues. The CDR3 region has the DNA TGCTGTGCTGAGACTTGGGGTAGGGACACTGAAGCTTTCTTT. This encodes CCAETWGRDTEAFF.

This clonotype appeared many times. V and J are TRBV29-1 and TRBJ2-1; 9 nucleotides line up with TRBD1. The V segment lost 3 bases and the J segment 5 bases; nucleotides outside the gene matches: 8. The CDR3 has 15 residues. CDR1 and CDR2 (germline): SQVTM, ANQGSEA. The CDR3, as DNA: TGCAGCGTTGATGCACCCGGGACAGGGAACAATGAGCAGTTCTTC. Its translation: CSVDAPGTGNNEQFF.

V usage is TRBV29-1 and J usage is TRBJ2-1; D may be TRBD1 or TRBD2 (5 bases each). The CDR3 contains 11 residues. In germline, CDR1 is SQVTM, CDR2 ANQGSEA. V dropped 8 bases and J dropped 4 bases, with 9 bases sitting between them. Here the CDR3 reads CSSWGYNEQFF. CDR3 DNA sequence: TGCAGCTCATGGGGGTACAATGAGCAGTTCTTC.

This clonotype was detected a few times. V usage is TRBV12-3 or TRBV12-4 and J usage is TRBJ2-7; 7 bases align to TRBD1. After removal of 7 bases from V and 3 bases from J, the junction contained 9 bases not matched to a gene. The CDR3 is 14 residues long. The CDR3 nucleotides are TGTGCCAGCAAGATCAGACAGGGCAACTACGAGCAGTACTTC. Translating gives CASKIRQGNYEQYF.

The V call is TRBV20-1, the J call TRBJ2-7, with D maybe TRBD2 (5 bases). The CDR3 spans 14 residues. Looked up from germline, CDR1 is DFQATT and CDR2 is SNEGSKA (reference sequence). The V and J ends lost 5 bases and 6 bases respectively, with 20 bases between them. The CDR3 DNA sequence: TGCAGTGCTGCCAGTGGGAGTAGGCTAGGCGAGCAGTACTTC. Residues: CSAASGSRLGEQYF.

The rearrangement links TRBV11-2 to TRBJ2-1; 11 bases are shared with TRBD2. With 1 base clipped from V and 8 bases from J, the junction kept 4 bases outside the gene matches. The CDR3 has 15 residues. CDR1 SGHAT and CDR2 FQNNGV come from the germline V gene. Written as DNA, the CDR3 is TGTGCCAGCAGCTTAGTAGCGGGAGGGCCCTATGAGCAGTTCTTC. As protein: CASSLVAGGPYEQFF. The variable domain in full, completed from reference TRBV11-2 and TRBJ2-1, reads EAGVAQSPRYKIIEKRQSVAFWCNPISGHATLYWYQQILGQGPKLLIQFQNNGVVDDSQLPKDRFSAERLKGVDSTLKIQPAKLEDSAVYLCASSLVAGGPYEQFFGPGTRLTVL.

The V and J genes are TRBV5-1 and TRBJ2-5, with a possible D match to TRBD1 (5 bases). This CDR3 comprises 14 residues. V shed 1 base and J shed 4 bases, with 11 bases lying between them. Germline V lookup: CDR1 SGHRS, CDR2 YFSETQ. CDR3 nucleotides: TGCGCCAGCAGCTTGCAGGGCCCACGAGAGACCCAGTACTTC. Its translation: CASSLQGPRETQYF.

This clonotype showed up many times. The chain uses TRBV12-3 or TRBV12-4 and TRBJ1-5; 8 nucleotides line up with TRBD1. The CDR3 runs 15 residues. Germline trimming cut 5 bases from V and 1 base from J; bases unmatched to any gene: 4. In nucleotides, the CDR3 is TGTGCCAGCAGTCCCACAGGGGGAAGCAATCAGCCCCAGCATTTT. This codes for CASSPTGGSNQPQHF.

At least ten counts were recorded for this clonotype. The V call is TRBV29-1, the J call TRBJ2-7; the D call may be TRBD1 or TRBD2 (5 bases each). The V gene's germline CDR1 is SQVTM and CDR2 ANQGSEA. The CDR3 covers 12 residues. Trimming pared 5 bases from V and 3 bases from J, leaving 11 bases between. DNA of the CDR3: TGCAGCGTTCTCCGGGACGGCTACGAGCAGTACTTC. Its protein is CSVLRDGYEQYF.

This clonotype was recorded many times. The V and J genes are TRBV20-1 and TRBJ1-2, with D maybe TRBD1 (5 bases). V lost 7 bases and J lost 4, with 13 bases in between. The CDR3 length is 12 residues. Looked up from germline, CDR1 is DFQATT and CDR2 is SNEGSKA (reference sequence). The CDR3 region is CSDAGSGYGYTF. DNA for the CDR3: TGCAGTGATGCAGGGTCGGGCTATGGCTACACCTTC.

This CDR3 reads CSVRQASYNEQFF. The CDR3 nucleotides are TGCAGCGTCCGACAGGCTTCCTACAATGAGCAGTTCTTC. V usage is TRBV29-1 and J usage is TRBJ2-1; weak D call: TRBD1 (6 bases). This CDR3 has 13 amino acids. CDR1 is SQVTM, CDR2 ANQGSEA, per germline. Trimming took 6 bases from V and 1 from J, leaving 10 bases between them.

In its sample, this clonotype was seen a few times. The genes are TRBV7-6 and TRBJ2-1; 11 bases are a match to TRBD2. The CDR3 runs 16 residues. V was clipped by 5 bases and J by 4 bases; unmatched bases: 7. The V gene's germline CDR1 is SGHVS and CDR2 FNYEAQ. The DNA of the CDR3 is TGTGCCAGCAGCCCATCCGGGACTAGCGGATACAATGAGCAGTTCTTC. Protein product: CASSPSGTSGYNEQFF.

The V gene is TRBV15, the J gene TRBJ2-5; 10 bases agree with TRBD2. In germline, CDR1 is LNHNV, CDR2 YYDKDF (reference sequence). Losses at the gene ends were 1 base for V and 1 base for J; bases not matched to a gene: 3. This CDR3 is 16 amino acids long. CDR3: CATSRGTSGAQETQYF. In DNA, the CDR3 is TGTGCCACCAGCAGAGGGACTAGCGGAGCCCAAGAGACCCAGTACTTC.

The chain employs TRBV7-2 and TRBJ2-1; TRBD2 matches at 7 bases. This CDR3 region has 16 residues. Germline trimming cut 5 bases from V and 8 bases from J; bases unmatched to any gene: 15. The germline V gene has CDR1 SGHTA and CDR2 FQGNSA. CDR3 residues: CASSLLGAGARDEQFF. CDR3 DNA: TGTGCCAGCAGCCTCCTTGGGGCGGGAGCAAGGGATGAGCAGTTCTTC.

This chain connects TRBV6-5 to TRBJ2-4, with D possibly matching TRBD1 (6 bases). V lost 4 bases, J lost 5 bases, and 9 bases lay in between. Per germline, CDR1 MNHEY and CDR2 SVGAGI. The CDR3 totals 13 residues. The chain's CDR3 is CASSFNRENIQYF. The CDR3 bases are TGTGCCAGCAGTTTCAACAGGGAAAACATTCAGTACTTC.

This clonotype has only a few counts. This chain joins TRBV24-1 and TRBJ2-3, with TRBD1 matching over 7 bases. Germline CDR1 reads KGHDR; CDR2 reads SFDVKD. The CDR3 totals 16 residues. V was clipped by 4 bases and J by 3 bases; unmatched bases: 9. CDR3 loop: CATSDTRSTGTDTQYF. The CDR3 DNA follows: TGTGCCACCAGTGACACCCGCTCGACAGGGACAGATACGCAGTATTTT.

As to this clonotype: A much larger clonotype is one base distant, so this may be a read error. This chain connects TRBV28 to TRBJ2-2; 7 nucleotides match TRBD1. The length of the CDR3 is 15 residues. Germline V gene data show CDR1 as MDHEN and CDR2 as SYDVKM. The CDR3 coding sequence is TGTGCCAGCATTTTACAGGGGACCGTTACCGGGGAGCTGTTTTTT. This translates into CASILQGTVTGELFF.

V gene TRBV25-1 combines with J gene TRBJ2-2, with TRBD2 matching 7 bases. Trimming took 4 bases from V and 5 from J; bases not matched to a gene: 10. This CDR3 is built from 16 residues. Germline values: CDR1 MGHDK, CDR2 SYGVNS. CDR3 in amino acids: CASSGLSGGITGELFF. As DNA, the CDR3 is TGTGCCAGCAGTGGGCTGTCGGGAGGTATTACCGGGGAGCTGTTTTTT.

The table lists this clonotype with a count of one. The genes are TRBV25-1 and TRBJ1-4; no clear D. This CDR3 comprises 16 residues. Per the germline V gene, CDR1 is MGHDK and CDR2 is SYGVNS. Trimming removed 2 bases from V and 0 bases from J, with 10 bases in between. In nucleotides, the CDR3 is TGTGCCAGCAGTGAACCCCTAACTGCAACTAATGAAAAACTGTTTTTT. It translates to CASSEPLTATNEKLFF.

This rearrangement joins TRBV28 to TRBJ2-1; 9 bases match TRBD2. V was clipped by 6 bases and J by 4 bases; unmatched bases: 7. CDR3 length equals 15 residues. Germline V lookup: CDR1 MDHEN, CDR2 SYDVKM. The CDR3 protein is CASSIVAGAYNEQFF. CDR3 nucleotides: TGTGCCAGCAGCATAGTAGCGGGAGCGTACAATGAGCAGTTCTTC.

This clonotype was detected many times. The rearrangement joins TRBV2 to TRBJ1-1, with TRBD1 as a possible D gene (6 bases). V shed 3 bases and J shed 1 base, with 9 bases lying between them. The CDR3 has 14 amino acids. Germline CDR1 is SNHLY and CDR2 is FYNNEI. CDR3 in amino acids: CASSEQGPNTEAFF. The DNA for the CDR3 is TGTGCCAGCAGTGAGCAGGGGCCGAACACTGAAGCTTTCTTT.

This clonotype occurred a few times. The chain has TRBV5-1 and TRBJ2-2; D is undetermined. The germline V and J ends were trimmed by 5 bases and 4 bases, with 12 bases remaining between them. CDR3 length: 14 amino acids. Germline values: CDR1 SGHRS, CDR2 YFSETQ. The CDR3 DNA is TGCGCCAGCAGTACAAATGTAGGCACCGGGGAGCTGTTTTTT. It encodes CASSTNVGTGELFF. Supplemented by reference TRBV5-1 and TRBJ2-2, the full variable domain reads KAGVTQTPRYLIKTRGQQVTLSCSPISGHRSVSWYQQTPGQGLQFLFEYFSETQRNKGNFPGRFSGRQFSNSRSEMNVSTLELGDSALYLCASSTNVGTGELFFGEGSRLTVL.